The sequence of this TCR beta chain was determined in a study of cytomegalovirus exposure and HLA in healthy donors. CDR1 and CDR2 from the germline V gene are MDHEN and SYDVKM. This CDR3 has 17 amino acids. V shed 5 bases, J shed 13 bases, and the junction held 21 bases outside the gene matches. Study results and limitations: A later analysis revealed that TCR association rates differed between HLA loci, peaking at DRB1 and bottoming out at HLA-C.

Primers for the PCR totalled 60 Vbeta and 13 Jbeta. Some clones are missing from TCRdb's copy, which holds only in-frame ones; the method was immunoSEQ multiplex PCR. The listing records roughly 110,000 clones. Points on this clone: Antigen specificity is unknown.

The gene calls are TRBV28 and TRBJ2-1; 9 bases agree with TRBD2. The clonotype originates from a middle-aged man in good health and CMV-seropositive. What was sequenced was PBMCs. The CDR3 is CASSPPLGVAGEVGQFF. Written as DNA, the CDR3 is TGTGCCAGCAGTCCTCCCCTCGGGGTAGCGGGAGAAGTTGGCCAGTTCTTC. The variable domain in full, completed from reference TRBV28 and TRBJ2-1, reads DVKVTQSSRYLVKRTGEKVFLECVQDMDHENMFWYRQDPGLGLRLIYFSYDVKMKEKGDIPEGYSVSREKKERFSLILESASTNQTSMYLCASSPPLGVAGEVGQFFGPGTRLTVL.